The 8 T cell receptor beta chains listed next were all sequenced from one sample in a study of blood T cell repertoires in COVID-19. Only in-frame clones appear in the TCRdb table, and some are missing; sequencing was by immunoSEQ multiplex PCR. The top ten clones hold 5.5% to 8.5% of a sample with roughly 230,000 clones, around nine tenths of them seen once. Material for sequencing was PBMCs or T cells enriched from blood (not recorded which). All receptors derive from a man younger than 45 in a cohort exposed to, infected with or recovered from COVID-19 (not recorded which).

V and J are TRBV7-9 and TRBJ1-2; 7 bases line up with TRBD1. Germline trimming cut 6 bases from V and 4 bases from J; bases unmatched to any gene: 11. Germline CDR1 SEHNR, CDR2 FQNEAQ (reference sequence). The CDR3 is 15 amino acids. CDR3 region: CASSQGGRPVYGYTF. As DNA, the CDR3 is TGTGCCAGCAGTCAGGGGGGTAGGCCGGTCTATGGCTACACCTTC.

This sequence joins TRBV7-6 and TRBJ2-7; 9 bases agree with TRBD2. Trimming removed 3 bases from V and 2 bases from J; junction bases left unmatched: 11. The CDR3 is made up of 17 amino acids. Germline loops: CDR1 SGHVS, CDR2 FNYEAQ. The CDR3 DNA is TGTGCCAGCAGCTTTTCAACCCGGCGGGAGGGGACCTACGAGCAGTACTTC. Amino acids: CASSFSTRREGTYEQYF.

This clone was observed a single time. The chain joins TRBV6-1 to TRBJ1-5, with 9 bases identical to TRBD1. Trimming at V came to 3 bases and at J to 6 bases, leaving 6 bases not matched to a gene. Germline V CDR1 and CDR2: MNHNS, SASEGT. The CDR3 is made up of 15 amino acids. The CDR3 here is CASSDTGGLGQPQHF. The CDR3 DNA is TGTGCCAGCAGTGACACAGGGGGCTTGGGTCAGCCCCAGCATTTT.

The chain couples TRBV9 to TRBJ2-7; possible D gene TRBD1, 6 bases. Between the trimmed V and J ends, which lost 0 bases and 0 bases, there was a span of 19 bases. CDR1 is SGDLS and CDR2 is YYNGEE in the germline V gene. The CDR3 is 18 residues long. CDR3 sequence (DNA): TGTGCCAGCAGCGTAGGTCCGATGGGGGACAAGATCTCCTACGAGCAGTACTTC. Amino acids: CASSVGPMGDKISYEQYF.

The chain carries TRBV9 and TRBJ2-7, with 7 bases that match TRBD1. CDR3 length: 19 residues. Germline V gives CDR1 SGDLS, CDR2 YYNGEE. With 4 bases clipped from V and 3 bases from J, the junction kept 22 bases outside the gene matches. Written as DNA, the CDR3 is TGTGCCAGCAGCCCACCGGGACAGTTTTCACCCCCCGAGGGCTACGAGCAGTACTTC. Amino acid sequence: CASSPPGQFSPPEGYEQYF.

This clone was recorded once. In DNA, the CDR3 is TGTGCCAGCAGCCCGTCGAATTTCCGGGAGAGATCCAAAAACATTCAGTACTTC. Protein product: CASSPSNFRERSKNIQYF. The chain uses TRBV14 and TRBJ2-4; possible D gene TRBD2, 6 bases. Trimming removed 4 bases at V and 2 bases at J, with 21 bases between. CDR1 and CDR2 (germline): SGHDN, FVKESK. The CDR3 totals 18 residues.

The chain links TRBV7-2 to TRBJ1-2, with 9 bases lining up with TRBD1. The germline V gene has CDR1 SGHTA and CDR2 FQGNSA. Trimming took 5 bases from V and 7 from J; bases not matched to a gene: 8. There are 14 residues in the CDR3. In DNA form, the CDR3 reads TGTGCCAGCAGCCCTAAACAGGGGGCGGGTGGCTACACCTTC. This codes for CASSPKQGAGGYTF.

In DNA, the CDR3 is TGTGCCAGCTCACTTGAAGCCGGGACTGGCCAAGAGACCCAGTACTTC. Its translation is CASSLEAGTGQETQYF. The J gene is TRBJ2-5, the V gene TRBV18; a weak D match, TRBD2 (6 bases). CDR3 length: 16 residues. The germline V gene has CDR1 KGHSH and CDR2 LQKENI. Trimming shortened V by 4 bases and J by 1 base, and 16 bases separated the two germline ends.